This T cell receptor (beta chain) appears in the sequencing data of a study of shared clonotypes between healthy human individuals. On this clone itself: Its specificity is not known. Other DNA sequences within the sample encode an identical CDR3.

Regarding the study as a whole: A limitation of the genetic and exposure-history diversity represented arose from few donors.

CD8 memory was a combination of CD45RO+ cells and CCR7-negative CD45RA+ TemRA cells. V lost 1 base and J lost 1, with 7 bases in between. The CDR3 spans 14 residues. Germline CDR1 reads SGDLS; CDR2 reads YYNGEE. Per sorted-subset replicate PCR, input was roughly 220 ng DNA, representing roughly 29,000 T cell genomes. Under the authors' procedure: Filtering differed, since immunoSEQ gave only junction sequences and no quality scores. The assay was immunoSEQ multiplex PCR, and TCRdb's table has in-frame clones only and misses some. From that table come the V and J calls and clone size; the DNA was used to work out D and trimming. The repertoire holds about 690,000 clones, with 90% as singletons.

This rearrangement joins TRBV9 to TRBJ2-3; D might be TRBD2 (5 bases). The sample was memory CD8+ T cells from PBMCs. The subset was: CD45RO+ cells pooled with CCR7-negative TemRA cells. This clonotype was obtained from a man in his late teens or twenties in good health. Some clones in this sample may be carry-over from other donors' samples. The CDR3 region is CASSVSGGTDTQYF. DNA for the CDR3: TGTGCCAGCAGCGTATCCGGGGGCACAGATACGCAGTATTTT.